This T cell receptor (beta chain) was documented in a study of CD8 T cells in ankylosing spondylitis. There are 15 residues in the CDR3. After removal of 2 bases from V and 2 bases from J, the junction contained 6 bases not matched to a gene. CDR1 and CDR2 (germline): KGHSH, LQKENI. For TCR beta, libraries came from quantitative 5'-RACE with molecular barcodes. TCRdb re-analysed the 5' RACE reads in MiXCR, keeping a single row per CDR3 protein. The sample has over 100,000 distinct CDR3 sequences, about 6.5% seen once. In its sample, this clonotype was seen many times. The antigen is undetermined. Overall study findings and caveats: With a CD8+ phenotype, disease-linked clones were relatively rare in peripheral blood. Ankylosing spondylitis blood appeared to be characterized by a TCR beta motif of 8 or 9 highly homologous variants. It was reported that disease-linked clones were significantly enriched in matched ankylosing spondylitis synovial fluid.

V is TRBV18 and J is TRBJ2-7; 7 bases agree with TRBD2. What was sequenced was blood, either unsorted or a sorted T cell fraction (not recorded which). The clonotype originates from a male donor with ankylosing spondylitis or in good health (not recorded which). The CDR3 DNA is TGTGCCAGCTCACCAGGTAGCGGGCGAACCTACGAGCAGTACTTC. Amino acid sequence: CASSPGSGRTYEQYF.